Listed below are T cell receptor beta chains from one sample, sequenced in a study of blood T cells in healthy people across ages. TCRdb processed the 5' RACE reads anew with MiXCR; each CDR3 protein has one entry. The table lists 920,000 or so distinct CDR3 sequences, more than 35% of them singletons. The sequencing input was blood. These receptors all come from a woman aged 55-69 years in good health. The CDR3 runs from the conserved cysteine through the conserved F or W. A D gene is named only where the DNA matches it firmly. Some rows mark clone size as missing; the rest say once, few, many or name a class of expanded clone.

V: TRBV20-1
size: .
D: TRBD2
J: TRBJ2-1
DNA: TGCAGTGCTAGGGGACTAGCGGGAGGGCATTACAATGAGCAGTTCTTC
CDR3: CSARGLAGGHYNEQFF

V: TRBV5-1
size: .
D: TRBD1
J: TRBJ1-2
DNA: TGCGCCAGCAGACCGGACAGGGGGCGCAATGGCTACACCTTC
CDR3: CASRPDRGRNGYTF

V: TRBV5-6
size: once
D: .
J: TRBJ2-7
DNA: TGTGCCAGCAGCTGCTCTGGGAAGGACGAGCAGTACTTC
CDR3: CASSCSGKDEQYF

V: TRBV27
size: .
D: .
J: TRBJ1-2
DNA: TGTGCCCGCAGTTCGGGGGACTATGGCTACACCTTC
CDR3: CARSSGDYGYTF

V: TRBV7-9
size: few
D: .
J: TRBJ1-5
DNA: TGTGCCAGCAGCTTTTGGGGTCAGCCCCAGCATTTT
CDR3: CASSFWGQPQHF

V: TRBV12-3/TRBV12-4
size: .
D: .
J: TRBJ2-1
DNA: TGTGCCAGCAGCGCCACGGAAGGGGCCTCCTACAATGAGCAGTTCTTC
CDR3: CASSATEGASYNEQFF

V: TRBV6-6
size: .
D: TRBD2
J: TRBJ2-7
DNA: TGTGCCAGCAGTTACGAAGCGGGAGGAGGTAACGAGCAGTACTTC
CDR3: CASSYEAGGGNEQYF

V: TRBV6-1
size: .
D: .
J: TRBJ1-5
DNA: TGTGCAAGAGAGCAGCCCCAGCATTTT
CDR3: CAREQPQHF

V: TRBV3-1
size: many
D: .
J: TRBJ2-1
DNA: TGTGCCAGCAGCGATAGCGGAAAGAGCTCCTACAATGAGCAGTTCTTC
CDR3: CASSDSGKSSYNEQFF

V: TRBV20-1
size: few
D: TRBD2
J: TRBJ2-7
DNA: TGCAGTGCTACGACTAGCGGGAACTCCAAGCAGTACTTC
CDR3: CSATTSGNSKQYF

V: TRBV24-1
size: .
D: .
J: TRBJ2-5
DNA: TGTGCCACCAGTGAGGGGTGGGTGGAGACCCAGTACTTC
CDR3: CATSEGWVETQYF

V: TRBV15
size: .
D: TRBD1
J: TRBJ1-1
DNA: TGTGCCACCAGCACTAGATGGGACACCAAAACAGGGGGCCCGTCTCAAGCTTTCTTT
CDR3: CATSTRWDTKTGGPSQAFF

V: TRBV7-6
size: .
D: TRBD2
J: TRBJ2-7
DNA: TGTGCCAGCAGTCTAGCGGCTCGAAGCGGGAGCTCCTACGAGCAGTACTTC
CDR3: CASSLAARSGSSYEQYF

V: TRBV14
size: .
D: TRBD2
J: TRBJ2-3
DNA: TGTGCCAGCAGCCGGGACTACTCCACAGCTACGCAGTATTTT
CDR3: CASSRDYSTATQYF

V: TRBV29-1
size: few
D: TRBD1
J: TRBJ2-1
DNA: TGCAGCGTCCAGTCACCCCACAGGGGCCTTTACAATGAGCAGTTCTTC
CDR3: CSVQSPHRGLYNEQFF

V: TRBV2
size: few
D: .
J: TRBJ2-7
DNA: TGTGCCAGCAGTGAAAGGCTTCGCTACGAGCAGTACTTC
CDR3: CASSERLRYEQYF

V: TRBV29-1
size: .
D: .
J: TRBJ2-7
DNA: TGCAGCGTTGAAGATTGGCGGTCCAGCTCCTACGAGCAGTACTTC
CDR3: CSVEDWRSSSYEQYF

V: TRBV28
size: few
D: .
J: TRBJ2-5
DNA: TGTGCCAGCAGTCCCAAGTGGGAGACCCAGTACTTC
CDR3: CASSPKWETQYF

V: TRBV2
size: once
D: TRBD1
J: TRBJ2-3
DNA: TGTGCCAGCAGTCGGGACAGGGCCACCCCAGATACGCAGTATTTT
CDR3: CASSRDRATPDTQYF

V: TRBV3-1
size: few
D: .
J: TRBJ1-5
DNA: TGTGCCAGCAGCCAAAAGACCAATCAGCCCCAGCATTTT
CDR3: CASSQKTNQPQHF

V: TRBV27
size: .
D: TRBD1
J: TRBJ1-6
DNA: TGTGCCAGCAGTTCAGGGGGCTATTCACCCCACCACTTT
CDR3: CASSSGGYSPHHF

V: TRBV7-6
size: .
D: .
J: TRBJ2-1
DNA: TGTGCCAGCAGCTCACTACTTGGGGGCAATGAGCAGTTCTTC
CDR3: CASSSLLGGNEQFF

V: TRBV3-1
size: .
D: .
J: TRBJ2-5
DNA: TGTGCCAGCGGGAAAAAAGGGCAAGAGACCCAGTACTTC
CDR3: CASGKKGQETQYF

V: TRBV29-1
size: few
D: .
J: TRBJ2-2
DNA: TGCAGCGTTGGACAGGAACTGGTATCCGGGGAGCTGTTTTTT
CDR3: CSVGQELVSGELFF

V: TRBV9
size: .
D: .
J: TRBJ2-7
DNA: TGTGCCAGCAGCGTCCGCCCCGGGGTCTCCTACGAGCAGTACTTC
CDR3: CASSVRPGVSYEQYF

V: TRBV4-1
size: .
D: .
J: TRBJ1-1
DNA: TGCGCCAGCAGCCAAGTTTACGAGGGAGCTTTCTTT
CDR3: CASSQVYEGAFF

V: TRBV29-1
size: .
D: .
J: TRBJ2-7
DNA: TGCAGCGTTGTATCTCGGCGGGCCTACGAGCAGTACTTC
CDR3: CSVVSRRAYEQYF

V: TRBV7-3
size: few
D: .
J: TRBJ2-1
DNA: TGTGCCAGCAGTCGACAGGGAGGCGATGAGCAGTTCTTC
CDR3: CASSRQGGDEQFF

V: TRBV18
size: .
D: .
J: TRBJ2-5
DNA: TGTGCCAGCGCTCGGGAGAGCTGGGGGCAGTACTTC
CDR3: CASARESWGQYF

V: TRBV2
size: .
D: .
J: TRBJ2-1
DNA: TGTGCCAGCAGTCCCATACAGGTTTACAATGAGCAGTTCTTC
CDR3: CASSPIQVYNEQFF

V: TRBV20-1
size: .
D: .
J: TRBJ2-7
DNA: TGCAGTGCTAGTTGGCGGGCAGGAGCCTACGAGCAGTACTTC
CDR3: CSASWRAGAYEQYF

V: TRBV20-1
size: .
D: TRBD2
J: TRBJ2-7
DNA: TGCAGTGCTAGAGATGACATCGGGACTAGCGGCTACGAGCAGTACTTC
CDR3: CSARDDIGTSGYEQYF

V: TRBV11-2
size: .
D: .
J: TRBJ2-7
DNA: TGTGCCAGCAGCCCCACCAATACCCAACGACAGAGGGCCTACGAGCAGTACTTC
CDR3: CASSPTNTQRQRAYEQYF

V: TRBV18
size: .
D: TRBD1
J: TRBJ2-7
DNA: TGTGCCAGCTCACCGCGGACAGGGGGACTCTACGAGCAGTACTTC
CDR3: CASSPRTGGLYEQYF

V: TRBV27
size: .
D: .
J: TRBJ2-1
DNA: TGTGCCAGCAGTTTAGGGACGGAGCGTCGGGAGCAGTTCTTC
CDR3: CASSLGTERREQFF

V: TRBV12-3/TRBV12-4
size: few
D: .
J: TRBJ2-1
DNA: TGTGCCAGCACCCACGGCCCCAACCTTGAGCAGTTCTTC
CDR3: CASTHGPNLEQFF

V: TRBV6-5
size: .
D: TRBD2
J: TRBJ2-1
DNA: TGTGCCAGCAGTTACTCAAGCGGGACCTACAATGAGCAGTTCTTC
CDR3: CASSYSSGTYNEQFF

V: TRBV4-1
size: few
D: TRBD2
J: TRBJ2-7
DNA: TGCGCCAGCAGCCAATCTTTACTAGCGGGAGGCTACGAGCAGTACTTC
CDR3: CASSQSLLAGGYEQYF

V: TRBV27
size: .
D: .
J: TRBJ2-3
DNA: TGTGCCAGCTCCTGGGAGGTAGGAGATACGCAGTATTTT
CDR3: CASSWEVGDTQYF

V: TRBV5-1
size: .
D: .
J: TRBJ1-1
DNA: TGCGCCAGCAGCTTGGAAACACAAGGGTTTGGCACTGAAGCTTTCTTT
CDR3: CASSLETQGFGTEAFF

V: TRBV30
size: few
D: .
J: TRBJ2-4
DNA: TGTGCCTGGAGTGGCGGCAGACGATTTCAGTACTTC
CDR3: CAWSGGRRFQYF

V: TRBV20-1
size: .
D: .
J: TRBJ2-3
DNA: TGCAGTGCTAGAGATCTGCGCGGCTGGGAAGCAGATACGCAGTATTTT
CDR3: CSARDLRGWEADTQYF